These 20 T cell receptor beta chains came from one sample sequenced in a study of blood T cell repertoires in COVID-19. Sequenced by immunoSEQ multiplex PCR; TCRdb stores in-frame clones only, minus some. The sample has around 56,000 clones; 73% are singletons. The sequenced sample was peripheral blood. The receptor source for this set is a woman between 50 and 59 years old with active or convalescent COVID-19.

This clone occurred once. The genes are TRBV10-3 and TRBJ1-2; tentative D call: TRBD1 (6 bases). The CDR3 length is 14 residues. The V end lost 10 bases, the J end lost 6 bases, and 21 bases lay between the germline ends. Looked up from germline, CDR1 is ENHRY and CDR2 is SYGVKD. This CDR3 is CATFIGGAENGYTF. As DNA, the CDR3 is TGTGCCACCTTTATTGGGGGCGCGGAGAATGGCTACACCTTC.

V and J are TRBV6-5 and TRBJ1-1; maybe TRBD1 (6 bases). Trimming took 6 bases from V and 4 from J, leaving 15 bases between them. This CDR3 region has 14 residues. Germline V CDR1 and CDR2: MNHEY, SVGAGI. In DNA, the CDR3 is TGTGCCAGCAGCCCCGGGACATCCCCCACTGAAGCTTTCTTT. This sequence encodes CASSPGTSPTEAFF.

CDR3 loop: CASTDPRDRGQNEQFF. CDR3 nucleotides: TGCGCCAGCACCGACCCCCGGGACAGGGGGCAGAATGAGCAGTTCTTC. This sequence joins TRBV10-2 and TRBJ2-1, with 12 bases lining up with TRBD1. The CDR3 has 16 residues. Germline V CDR1 and CDR2: WSHSY, SAAADI. The J segment lost 7 bases and the V segment lost 7 bases, leaving 11 bases of the junction unmatched.

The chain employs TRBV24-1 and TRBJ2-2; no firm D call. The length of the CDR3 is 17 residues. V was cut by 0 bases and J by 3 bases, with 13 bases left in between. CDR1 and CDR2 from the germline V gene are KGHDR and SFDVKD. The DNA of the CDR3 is TGTGCCACCAGTGATTTGGCGTTTGCTCAGGACACCGGGGAGCTGTTTTTT. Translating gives CATSDLAFAQDTGELFF.

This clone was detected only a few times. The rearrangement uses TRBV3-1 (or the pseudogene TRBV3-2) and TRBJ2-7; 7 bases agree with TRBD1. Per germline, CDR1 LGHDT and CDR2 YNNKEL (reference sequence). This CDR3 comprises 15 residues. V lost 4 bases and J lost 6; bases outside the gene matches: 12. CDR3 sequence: CASSPRRGQLLEQYF. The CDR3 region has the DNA TGTGCCAGCAGCCCCCGACGGGGACAGCTTCTCGAGCAGTACTTC.

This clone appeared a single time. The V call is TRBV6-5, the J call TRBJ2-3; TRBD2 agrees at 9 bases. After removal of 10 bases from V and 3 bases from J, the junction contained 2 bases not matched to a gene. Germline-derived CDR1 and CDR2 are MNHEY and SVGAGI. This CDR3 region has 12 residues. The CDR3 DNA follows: TGTGCCAACCTAGCGGGAACAGATACGCAGTATTTT. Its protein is CANLAGTDTQYF.

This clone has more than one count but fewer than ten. The CDR3 coding sequence is TGCGCCAGCAGCCCTATCGGTCTAGCGGGCACAGATACGCAGTATTTT. It translates to CASSPIGLAGTDTQYF. The rearrangement uses TRBV4-1 and TRBJ2-3; 7 bases agree with TRBD2. CDR3 length: 16 amino acids. With 4 bases clipped from V and 1 base from J, the junction kept 8 bases outside the gene matches. CDR1 and CDR2 (germline): MGHRA, YSYEKL.

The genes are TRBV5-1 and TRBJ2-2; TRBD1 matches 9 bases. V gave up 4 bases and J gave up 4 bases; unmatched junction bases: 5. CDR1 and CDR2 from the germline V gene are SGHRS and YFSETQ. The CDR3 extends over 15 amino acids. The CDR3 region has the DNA TGCGCCAGCAGCCAACAGGGGGCTGTCACCGGGGAGCTGTTTTTT. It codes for CASSQQGAVTGELFF.

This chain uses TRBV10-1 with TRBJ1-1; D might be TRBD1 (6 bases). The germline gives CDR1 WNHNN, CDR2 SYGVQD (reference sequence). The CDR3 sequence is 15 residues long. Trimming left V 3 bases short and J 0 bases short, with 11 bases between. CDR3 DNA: TGCGCCAGCAGTGATCAAGGGACATTGAACACTGAAGCTTTCTTT. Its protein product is CASSDQGTLNTEAFF.

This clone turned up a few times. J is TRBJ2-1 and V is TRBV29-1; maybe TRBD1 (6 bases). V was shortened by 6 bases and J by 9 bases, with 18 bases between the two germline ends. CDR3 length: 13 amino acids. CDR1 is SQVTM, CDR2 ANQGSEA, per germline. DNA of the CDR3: TGCAGCGTAGACACCTTACAGGGAATTGAGCAGTTCTTC. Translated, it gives CSVDTLQGIEQFF.

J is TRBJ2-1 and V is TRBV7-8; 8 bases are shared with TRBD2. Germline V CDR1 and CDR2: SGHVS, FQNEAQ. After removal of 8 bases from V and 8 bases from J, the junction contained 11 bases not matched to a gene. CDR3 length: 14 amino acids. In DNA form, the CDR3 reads TGTGCCAGCTCGAGTTTAGCGGGGAGGGATGAGCAGTTCTTC. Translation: CASSSLAGRDEQFF.

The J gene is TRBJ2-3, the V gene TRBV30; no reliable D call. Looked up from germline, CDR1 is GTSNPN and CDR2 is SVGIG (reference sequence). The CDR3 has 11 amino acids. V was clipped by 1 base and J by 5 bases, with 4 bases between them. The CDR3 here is CAWSALDTQYF. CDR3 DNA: TGTGCCTGGAGTGCCCTAGATACGCAGTATTTT.

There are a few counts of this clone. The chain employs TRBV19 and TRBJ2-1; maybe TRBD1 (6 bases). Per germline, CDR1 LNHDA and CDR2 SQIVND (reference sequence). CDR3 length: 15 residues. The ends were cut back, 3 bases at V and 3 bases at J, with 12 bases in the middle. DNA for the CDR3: TGTGCCAGTAGTATTGGGGACACGCTCTACAATGAGCAGTTCTTC. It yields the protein CASSIGDTLYNEQFF.

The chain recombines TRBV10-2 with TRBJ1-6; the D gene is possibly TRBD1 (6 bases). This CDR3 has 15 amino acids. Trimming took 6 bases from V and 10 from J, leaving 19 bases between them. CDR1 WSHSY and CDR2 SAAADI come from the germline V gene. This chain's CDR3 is CASSSDYRVQSPLHF. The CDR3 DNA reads TGCGCCAGCAGCTCAGACTACAGGGTCCAATCACCCCTCCACTTT.

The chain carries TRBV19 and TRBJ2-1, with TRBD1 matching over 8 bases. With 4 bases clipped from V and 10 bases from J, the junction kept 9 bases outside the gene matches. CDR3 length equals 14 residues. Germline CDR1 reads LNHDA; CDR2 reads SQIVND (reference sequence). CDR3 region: CASSTGDRPSEQFF. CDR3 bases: TGTGCCAGTAGTACCGGGGACAGGCCATCCGAGCAGTTCTTC.

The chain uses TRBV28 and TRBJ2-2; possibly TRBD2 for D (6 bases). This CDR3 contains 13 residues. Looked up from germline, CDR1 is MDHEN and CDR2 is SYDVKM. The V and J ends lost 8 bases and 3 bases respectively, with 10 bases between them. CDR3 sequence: CASWDFYTGELFF. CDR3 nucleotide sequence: TGTGCCAGCTGGGACTTCTACACCGGGGAGCTGTTTTTT.

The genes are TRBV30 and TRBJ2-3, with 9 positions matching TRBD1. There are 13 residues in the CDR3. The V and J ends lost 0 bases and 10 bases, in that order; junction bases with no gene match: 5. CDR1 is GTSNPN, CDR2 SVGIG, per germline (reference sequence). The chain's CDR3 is CAWSVRDRVPQYF. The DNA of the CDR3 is TGTGCCTGGAGTGTACGGGACAGGGTACCGCAGTATTTT.

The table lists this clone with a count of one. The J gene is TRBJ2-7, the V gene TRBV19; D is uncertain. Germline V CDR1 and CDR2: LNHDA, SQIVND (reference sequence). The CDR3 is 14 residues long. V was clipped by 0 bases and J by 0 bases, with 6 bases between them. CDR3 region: CASSIEPGSYEQYF. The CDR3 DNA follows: TGTGCCAGTAGTATAGAACCAGGCTCCTACGAGCAGTACTTC.

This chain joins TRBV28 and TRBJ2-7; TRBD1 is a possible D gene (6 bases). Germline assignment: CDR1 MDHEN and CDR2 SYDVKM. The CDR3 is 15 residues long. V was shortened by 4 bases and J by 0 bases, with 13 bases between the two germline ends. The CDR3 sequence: CASSSSGTPSYEQYF. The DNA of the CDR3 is TGTGCCAGCAGTTCCTCCGGGACACCCTCCTACGAGCAGTACTTC.

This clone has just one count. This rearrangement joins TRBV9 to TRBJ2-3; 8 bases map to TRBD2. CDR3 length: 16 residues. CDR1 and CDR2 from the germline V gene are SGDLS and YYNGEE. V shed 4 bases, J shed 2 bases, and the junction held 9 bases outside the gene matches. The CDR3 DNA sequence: TGTGCCAGCAGCTCCCGGGGGGGGAGCTACACAGATACGCAGTATTTT. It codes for CASSSRGGSYTDTQYF.